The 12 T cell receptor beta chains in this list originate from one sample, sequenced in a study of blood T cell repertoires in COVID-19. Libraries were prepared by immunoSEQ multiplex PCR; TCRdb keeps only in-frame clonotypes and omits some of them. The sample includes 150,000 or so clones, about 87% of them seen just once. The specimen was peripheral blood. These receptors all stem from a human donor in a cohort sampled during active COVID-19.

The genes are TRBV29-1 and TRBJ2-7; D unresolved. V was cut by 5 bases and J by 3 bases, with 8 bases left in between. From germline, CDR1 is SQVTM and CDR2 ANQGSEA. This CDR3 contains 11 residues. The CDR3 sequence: CSVSVNYEQYF. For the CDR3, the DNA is TGCAGCGTTTCAGTAAACTACGAGCAGTACTTC.

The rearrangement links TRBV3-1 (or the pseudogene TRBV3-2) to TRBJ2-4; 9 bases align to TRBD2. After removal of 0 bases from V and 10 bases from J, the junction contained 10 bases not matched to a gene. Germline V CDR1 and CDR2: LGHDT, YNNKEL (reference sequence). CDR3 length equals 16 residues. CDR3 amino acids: CASSQDLAGGDGIQYF. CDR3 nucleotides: TGTGCCAGCAGCCAAGATCTGGCGGGGGGGGACGGAATTCAGTACTTC.

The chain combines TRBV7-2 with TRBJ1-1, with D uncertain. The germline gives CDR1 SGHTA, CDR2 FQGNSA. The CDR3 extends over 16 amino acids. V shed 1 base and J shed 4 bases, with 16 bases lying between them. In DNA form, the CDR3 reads TGTGCCAGCAGCTTAGACTCTGGCCAGGCGGGCACTGAAGCTTTCTTT. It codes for CASSLDSGQAGTEAFF.

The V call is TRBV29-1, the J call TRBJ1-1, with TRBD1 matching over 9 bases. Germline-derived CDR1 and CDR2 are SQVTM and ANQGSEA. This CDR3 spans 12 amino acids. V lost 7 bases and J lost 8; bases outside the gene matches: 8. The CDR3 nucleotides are TGCAGCGCTGGCGGCGGGACAGGGGAAGCTTTCTTT. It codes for CSAGGGTGEAFF.

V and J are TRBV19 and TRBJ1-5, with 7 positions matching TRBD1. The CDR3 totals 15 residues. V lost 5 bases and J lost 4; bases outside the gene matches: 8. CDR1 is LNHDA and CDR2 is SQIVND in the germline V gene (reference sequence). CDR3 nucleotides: TGTGCCAGTAGTGGACAGGTCTTAGCAAATCAGCCCCAGCATTTT. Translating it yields CASSGQVLANQPQHF.

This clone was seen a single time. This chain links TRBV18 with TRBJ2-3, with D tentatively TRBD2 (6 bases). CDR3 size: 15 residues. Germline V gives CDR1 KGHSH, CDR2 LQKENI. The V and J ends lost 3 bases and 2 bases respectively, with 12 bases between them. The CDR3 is CASSPSAGTTDTQYF. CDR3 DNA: TGTGCCAGCTCACCGTCGGCGGGAACCACAGATACGCAGTATTTT.

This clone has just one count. The CDR3 DNA reads TGTGCCAGCAGTTTGGACAGGGGCGGACAGCCCCAGCATTTT. It is translated as CASSLDRGGQPQHF. V is TRBV6-5 and J is TRBJ1-5; TRBD1 matches 9 bases. The V gene end was trimmed by 4 bases and the J gene end by 7 bases; junction bases not matched to a gene: 5. This CDR3 has 14 amino acids. CDR1 MNHEY and CDR2 SVGAGI come from the germline V gene.

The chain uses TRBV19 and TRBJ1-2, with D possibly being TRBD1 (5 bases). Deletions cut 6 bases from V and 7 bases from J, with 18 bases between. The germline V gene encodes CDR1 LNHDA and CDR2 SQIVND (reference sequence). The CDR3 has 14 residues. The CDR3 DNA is TGTGCCAGTAGCTCCTTACAGGTTGTGGGTGGCTACACCTTC. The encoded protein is CASSSLQVVGGYTF.

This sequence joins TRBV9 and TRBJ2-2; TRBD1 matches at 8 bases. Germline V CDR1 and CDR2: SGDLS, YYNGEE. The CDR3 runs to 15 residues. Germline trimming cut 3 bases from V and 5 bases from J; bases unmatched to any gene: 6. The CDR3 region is CASSGGQGWTGELFF. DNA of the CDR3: TGTGCCAGCAGCGGTGGACAGGGTTGGACCGGGGAGCTGTTTTTT.

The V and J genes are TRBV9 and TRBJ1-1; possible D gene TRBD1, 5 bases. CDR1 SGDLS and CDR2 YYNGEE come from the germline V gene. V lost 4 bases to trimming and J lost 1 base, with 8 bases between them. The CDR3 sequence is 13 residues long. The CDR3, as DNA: TGTGCCAGCAGCTCGACAGCGAACACTGAAGCTTTCTTT. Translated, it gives CASSSTANTEAFF.

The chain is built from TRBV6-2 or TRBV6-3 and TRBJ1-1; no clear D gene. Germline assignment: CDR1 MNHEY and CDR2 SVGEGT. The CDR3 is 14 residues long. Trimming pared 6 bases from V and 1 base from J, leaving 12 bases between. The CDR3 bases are TGTGCCAGCAGCCGCCAGAACAGGAACACTGAAGCTTTCTTT. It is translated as CASSRQNRNTEAFF.

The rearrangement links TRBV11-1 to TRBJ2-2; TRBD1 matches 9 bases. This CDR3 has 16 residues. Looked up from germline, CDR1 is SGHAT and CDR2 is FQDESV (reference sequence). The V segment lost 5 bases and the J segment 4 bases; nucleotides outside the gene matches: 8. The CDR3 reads CASSHTPDRGTGELFF. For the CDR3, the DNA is TGTGCCAGCAGCCATACCCCGGACAGGGGCACCGGGGAGCTGTTTTTT.